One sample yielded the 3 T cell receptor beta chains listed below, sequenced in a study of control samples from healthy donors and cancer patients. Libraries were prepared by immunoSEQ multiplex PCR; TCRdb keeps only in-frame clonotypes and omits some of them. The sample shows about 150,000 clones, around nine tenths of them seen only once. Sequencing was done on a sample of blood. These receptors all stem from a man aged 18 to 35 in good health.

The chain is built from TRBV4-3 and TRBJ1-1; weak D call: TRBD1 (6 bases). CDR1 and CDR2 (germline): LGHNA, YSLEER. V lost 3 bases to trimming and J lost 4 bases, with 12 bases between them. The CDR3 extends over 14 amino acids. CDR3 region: CASSHQQGFTEAFF. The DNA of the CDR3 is TGCGCCAGCAGCCACCAACAGGGTTTCACTGAAGCTTTCTTT.

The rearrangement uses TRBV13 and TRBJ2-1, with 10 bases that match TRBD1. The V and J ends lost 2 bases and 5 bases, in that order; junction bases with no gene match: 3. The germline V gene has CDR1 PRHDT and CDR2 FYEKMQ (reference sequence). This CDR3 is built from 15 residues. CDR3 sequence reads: CASSLPDRGDNEQFF. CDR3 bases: TGTGCCAGCAGCTTACCGGACAGGGGGGACAATGAGCAGTTCTTC. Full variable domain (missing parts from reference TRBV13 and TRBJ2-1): AAGVIQSPRHLIKEKRETATLKCYPIPRHDTVYWYQQGPGQDPQFLISFYEKMQSDKGSIPDRFSAQQFSDYHSELNMSSLELGDSALYFCASSLPDRGDNEQFFGPGTRLTVL.

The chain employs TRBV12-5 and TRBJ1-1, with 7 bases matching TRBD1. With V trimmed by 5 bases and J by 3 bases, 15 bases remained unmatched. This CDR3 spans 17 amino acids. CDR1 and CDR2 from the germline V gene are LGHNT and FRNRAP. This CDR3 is CASGQTRKTGIDTEAFF. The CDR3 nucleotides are TGTGCTAGTGGTCAAACTCGAAAGACAGGGATTGACACTGAAGCTTTCTTT.